The 15 T cell receptor beta chains below were found in one sample sequenced in a study of T cell clonality in common variable immunodeficiency. The assay was immunoSEQ multiplex PCR, and TCRdb's table has in-frame clones only and misses some. The sample offers tens of thousands of clones and no singletons, the top ten holding around 2.8%. Sequencing was carried out using peripheral blood mononuclear cells. These receptors all come from a person between 18 and 75 years old in good health.

This clone was counted at least ten times. The read ends 3 residues shy of where the CDR3 ends; the end is completed using the germline J gene. The chain employs TRBV7-3 and TRBJ2-7; 9 bases fit TRBD1. CDR3 length: 15 residues. Germline V gene sequence: CDR1 SGHTA, CDR2 FQGTGA. The junction had 8 bases not matched to a gene; V was cut back by 5 bases and J by 3 bases. CDR3 sequence reads: CASSPTGTGNYEQYF. CDR3 bases read: TGTGCCAGCAGCCCAACGGGGACAGGGAACTACGAG.

Points on this clone: From the germline J gene comes the end of the CDR3, since the read stops 3 residues before it. The V call is TRBV7-9, the J call TRBJ1-5; D remains unclear. The V and J ends lost 1 base and 4 bases respectively, with 2 bases between them. CDR1 SEHNR and CDR2 FQNEAQ come from the germline V gene (reference sequence). This CDR3 comprises 12 residues. Incomplete CDR3 DNA: TGTGCCAGCAGCTTAGTAAATCAGCCC. Its translation is CASSLVNQP. The entire CDR3 sequence reads CASSLVNQPQHF.

A word on this clone: The read ends 3 residues before the CDR3 terminus; that terminus is restored from the germline J gene. V usage is TRBV19 and J usage is TRBJ2-4; possible D gene TRBD1, 6 bases. The germline CDR1 and CDR2 sequences are LNHDA and SQIVND (reference sequence). The CDR3 consists of 12 residues. Incomplete CDR3 DNA: TGTGCCAGTAGTATAGTGGGGGCTGGT. As protein: CASSIVGAG. The entire CDR3 sequence reads CASSIVGAGQYF.

This clone was counted ten times or more. The CDR3 goes on 3 residues after the read ends, and that part is filled in from the germline J gene. The J gene is TRBJ1-3, the V gene TRBV29-1, with D unresolved. V gave up 4 bases and J gave up 0 bases, with 4 bases separating them. Germline CDR1 SQVTM, CDR2 ANQGSEA. This CDR3 is built from 12 residues. CDR3 bases read: TGCAGCGTTGCTCTCTCTGGAAACACC. It codes for CSVALSGNT. The full CDR3 protein reads CSVALSGNTIYF.

This clone was observed many times. The CDR3 end falls 3 residues outside the read, so it is completed with the germline J gene. The V call is TRBV20-1, the J call TRBJ2-3; 9 bases are a match to TRBD2. The V gene's germline CDR1 is DFQATT and CDR2 SNEGSKA (reference sequence). After removal of 6 bases from V and 0 bases from J, the junction contained 4 bases not matched to a gene. The CDR3 is 14 amino acids. CDR3 loop: CSASGTSSTDTQYF. Partial CDR3 DNA: TGCAGTGCATCCGGGACTAGCAGCACAGATACG.

Ten or more counts support this clone. Sequencing ends 3 residues short of the CDR3 end; the germline J gene provides the rest. The V gene is TRBV23-1, the J gene TRBJ2-1, with 15 bases aligning to TRBD2. TRBV23-1 is annotated as an ORF whose role is uncertain. The ends lost 2 bases at V and 5 bases at J; junction bases unmatched: 10. The CDR3 totals 19 residues. The CDR3 here is CASSQTGLAGGPWNNEQFF. The CDR3 DNA, read in part, is TGCGCCAGCAGTCAAACAGGACTAGCGGGAGGGCCTTGGAACAATGAG.

This clone was seen ten or more times. The read finishes 3 residues shy of the CDR3 end, and the germline J gene is used to complete it. V gene TRBV6-2 or TRBV6-3 combines with J gene TRBJ2-1, with D possibly called TRBD1 or TRBD2 (6 bases each). CDR1 and CDR2 (germline): MNHEY, SVGEGT. The CDR3 sequence is 12 residues long. The V end was cut by 10 bases, the J end by 9 bases, with 16 bases between. The sequenced part of the CDR3 DNA is TGTGCCACCCATATAGGGGGAGGTGAG. Translating gives CATHIGGGE. The entire CDR3 protein reads CATHIGGGEQFF.

This clone was observed a few times. From the germline J gene comes the end of the CDR3, since the read stops 3 residues before it. The chain links TRBV2 to TRBJ1-1; tentative D call: TRBD1 (5 bases). Germline CDR1 is SNHLY and CDR2 is FYNNEI. The CDR3 runs 11 residues. The chain's CDR3 is CASMRGLAAFF. The CDR3 bases that were read are TGTGCCAGCATGAGGGGACTAGCG.

As regards this clone: One end of the junction is discordant with germline, which a read error may explain. The read terminates 3 residues before the CDR3 end, so the remaining end is supplied by the germline J gene. The sample contains more than one DNA sequence encoding this CDR3. This chain connects TRBV7-6 to TRBJ1-3; maybe TRBD1 (5 bases). There are 15 residues in the CDR3. Germline CDR1 is SGHVS and CDR2 is FNYEAQ. The CDR3: CASSSGVPSGNTIYF. CDR3 DNA, as far as it was read: TGTGCCAGCAGCTCGGGGGTCCCCTCTGGAAACACG.

Concerning this clone itself: The observed sequence ends 3 residues before the CDR3 terminus, with the missing tail filled in from the germline J gene. The rearrangement joins TRBV7-6 to TRBJ2-1; D is perhaps TRBD1 (6 bases). In germline, CDR1 is SGHVS, CDR2 FNYEAQ. Trimming pared 4 bases from V and 5 bases from J, leaving 9 bases between. The CDR3 covers 13 residues. The CDR3 sequence is CASSYRQDNEQFF. The covered CDR3 bases are TGTGCCAGCAGCTACCGACAGGACAATGAG.

This clone was seen many times. The CDR3 goes on 3 residues after the read ends, and that part is filled in from the germline J gene. The chain carries TRBV2 and TRBJ1-4, with D maybe TRBD1 (5 bases). V lost 3 bases and J lost 6, with 11 bases in between. CDR1 is SNHLY and CDR2 is FYNNEI in the germline V gene. The CDR3 covers 14 residues. The sequenced CDR3 bases are TGTGCCAGCAGTGACAGGGCCAAGGATGAAAAA. Protein: CASSDRAKDEK. The full CDR3 protein is CASSDRAKDEKLFF.

This clone was found many times. The read stops 3 residues short of the end of the CDR3; the missing end is completed from the germline J gene. The chain uses TRBV14 and TRBJ2-1; 9 positions agree with TRBD2. V was pared by 5 bases and J by 6 bases, with 11 bases of the junction left unmatched. CDR1 SGHDN and CDR2 FVKESK come from the germline V gene. The length of the CDR3 is 16 residues. The CDR3 bases that were read are TGTGCCAGCAGCAGAAAACTAGCGGGTAAAGCCAATGAG. This codes for CASSRKLAGKANE. From start to end, the CDR3 is CASSRKLAGKANEQFF.

This clone was recorded many times. The CDR3 is cut off 3 residues early in the read; its end comes from the germline J gene. V usage is TRBV7-9 and J usage is TRBJ2-3; 8 bases are a match to TRBD1. Germline values: CDR1 SEHNR, CDR2 FQNEAQ (reference sequence). The trim removed 5 bases at V and 2 bases at J, leaving 6 bases unmatched. The CDR3 totals 15 residues. Partial CDR3 DNA: TGTGCCAGCAGCCAAGGGACAGGATCCACAGATACG. This sequence encodes CASSQGTGSTDT. The entire CDR3 sequence reads CASSQGTGSTDTQYF.

In its sample, this clone was seen many times. The CDR3 end is not reached by the read, which stops 3 residues before it; the germline J gene fills it in. The chain employs TRBV5-4 and TRBJ2-3; 12 bases line up with TRBD2. CDR3 length: 16 residues. CDR1 and CDR2 from the germline V gene are SGHNT and YYREEE (reference sequence). After removal of 5 bases from V and 6 bases from J, the junction contained 10 bases not matched to a gene. The sequenced part of the CDR3 DNA is TGTGCCAGCAGTCCACGACTAGCGGGAGTCTCTGATACG. It is translated as CASSPRLAGVSDT. The entire CDR3 protein is CASSPRLAGVSDTQYF.

This clone was found a few times. A single base separates this from a much larger clone, so it may be a read error. Read coverage stops 3 residues before the CDR3 terminus; the germline J gene supplies the remainder. This chain uses TRBV7-9 with TRBJ2-2; perhaps TRBD2 as D (7 bases). This CDR3 region has 15 residues. Germline V gene sequence: CDR1 SEHNR, CDR2 FQNEAQ (reference sequence). The sequenced part of the CDR3 DNA is TGTGCCAGCAGTCTTAGCGGGCAGGGGAATGAAAAG. As protein: CASSLSGQGNEK. The CDR3 as a whole reads CASSLSGQGNEKLFF. The full variable domain, with the rest looked up from reference TRBV7-9 and TRBJ2-2, is DTGVSQNPRHKITKRGQNVTFRCDPISEHNRLYWYRQTLGQGPEFLTYFQNEAQLEKSRLLSDRFSAERPKGSFSTLEIQRTEQGDSAMYLCASSLSGQGNEKLFFGEGSRLTVL.